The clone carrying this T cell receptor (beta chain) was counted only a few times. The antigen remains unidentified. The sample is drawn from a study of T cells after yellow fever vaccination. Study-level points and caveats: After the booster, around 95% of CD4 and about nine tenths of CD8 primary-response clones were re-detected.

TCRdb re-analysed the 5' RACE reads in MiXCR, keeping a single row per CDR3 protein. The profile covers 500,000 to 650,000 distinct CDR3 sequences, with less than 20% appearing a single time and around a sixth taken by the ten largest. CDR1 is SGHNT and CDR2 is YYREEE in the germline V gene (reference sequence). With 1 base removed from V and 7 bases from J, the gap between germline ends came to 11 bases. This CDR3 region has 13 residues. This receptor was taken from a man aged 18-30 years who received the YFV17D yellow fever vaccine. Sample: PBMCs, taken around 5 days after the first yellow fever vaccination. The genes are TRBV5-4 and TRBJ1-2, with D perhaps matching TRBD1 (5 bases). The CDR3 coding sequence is TGTGCCAGCAGCTTGTGGCAGGGCGGTGGCTACACCTTC. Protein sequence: CASSLWQGGGYTF.